The entry below gives a single TCR beta chain sequence along with its context. No antigen is known for it. This sample is drawn from a study of CXCR3-negative and CXCR3-positive naive CD8 T cells. The study's findings and limits: Much lower diversity was found in memory CD8+ cells, while both naive subsets had comparably high diversity. Naive cells with CXCR3 showed TRB CDR3s that were more hydrophobic than those in CXCR3-negative naive cells.

This CDR3 contains 16 residues. The authors prepared UMI-labeled TRB cDNA libraries by 5' RACE. Each CDR3 protein gets one entry in TCRdb, which reprocessed the 5' RACE reads and gives no DNA. The sample is made up of about 6,800 distinct CDR3 sequences, and the top ten hold around 1.4% of it. The clonotype originates from a human donor in good health. Some clones in this sample may be carry-over from other donors' samples. The V and J genes are TRBV23-1 and TRBJ2-3; TCRdb lists TRBD2, though no DNA is available to test this call. TRBV23-1 is noted as an ORF with a role that remains uncertain. Sequenced sample: naive CXCR3+ CD8+ T cells from blood. Noted subset: CD45RO-CCR7+CD27+CD95- naive CD8+ T cells expressing CXCR3 (TNR3+). The CDR3 sequence is CASSNPAGGVTDTQYF.